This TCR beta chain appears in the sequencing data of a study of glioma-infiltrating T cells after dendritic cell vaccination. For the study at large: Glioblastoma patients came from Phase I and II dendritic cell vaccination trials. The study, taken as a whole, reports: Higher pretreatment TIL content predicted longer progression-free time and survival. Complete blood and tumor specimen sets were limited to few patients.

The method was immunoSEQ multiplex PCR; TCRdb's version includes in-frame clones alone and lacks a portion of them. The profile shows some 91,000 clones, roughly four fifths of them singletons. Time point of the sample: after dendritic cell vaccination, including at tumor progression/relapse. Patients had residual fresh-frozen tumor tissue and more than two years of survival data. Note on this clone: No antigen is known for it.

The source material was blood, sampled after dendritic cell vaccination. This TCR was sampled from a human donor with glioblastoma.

In DNA, the CDR3 is TGCGCCAGCAGCCCCGGACAGGGGGCTTCGGGGACTGAAGCTTTCTTT. Protein sequence: CASSPGQGASGTEAFF. The chain combines TRBV5-1 with TRBJ1-1; 11 positions agree with TRBD1. V was clipped by 4 bases and J by 5 bases; unmatched bases: 10. This CDR3 spans 16 amino acids. Germline V gene data show CDR1 as SGHRS and CDR2 as YFSETQ.